This is a list of T cell receptor beta chains from one sample in a study of blood T cell repertoires in COVID-19. Sequenced by immunoSEQ multiplex PCR; TCRdb stores in-frame clones only, minus some. The sample lists around 86,000 clones; around 85% were seen once. The source material was peripheral blood. Receptors originate from a man older than 75 with acute or convalescent COVID-19. Each CDR3 is given with its conserved first and last residue.

V	J	CDR3
TRBV7-6	TRBJ2-5	CASSLTRVETQYF
TRBV10-2	TRBJ1-3	CASKGTGLGGNTIYF
TRBV6-6	TRBJ2-6	CASSRRGSSGANVLTF
TRBV6-5	TRBJ2-2	CASPRGLDTGELFF
TRBV19	TRBJ1-2	CATTDRGYGYTF
TRBV5-6	TRBJ1-6	CASSLATGDNSPLHF
TRBV6-5	TRBJ1-1	CASSSEPLGLRAFF
TRBV2	TRBJ1-3	CASSERDISSGNTIYF
TRBV7-9	TRBJ2-2	CASSADSNTGELFF
TRBV29-1	TRBJ2-2	CSALRFTGELFF
TRBV11-3	TRBJ2-2	CASSLDPLAGGSGELFF
TRBV18	TRBJ1-4	CASSPSANGVEEKLFF
TRBV7-9	TRBJ1-6	CASSLIQGRSSYNSPLHF
TRBV5-1	TRBJ1-1	CASSLAGILNTEAFF
TRBV29-1	TRBJ2-3	CSVGTGSSDTQYF
TRBV7-3	TRBJ2-2	CASSQGQDTGELFF
TRBV24-1	TRBJ2-5	CATSDSLWGQGGLARETQYF
TRBV19	TRBJ2-5	CASSIYLRGKQETQYF
TRBV6-1	TRBJ2-1	CASSAVRTSGSDEQFF
TRBV5-4	TRBJ1-4	CASSLVSNEKLFF
TRBV18	TRBJ1-5	CASSGTGRNQPQHF
TRBV24-1	TRBJ2-7	CATSDAKMLGQGVYEQYF
TRBV27	TRBJ2-5	CASRRPGQGPETQYF
TRBV5-1	TRBJ2-3	CASSLLRDRSTDTQYF
TRBV5-1	TRBJ2-1	CASSPDRFLYNEQFF
TRBV10-3	TRBJ1-3	CAISETTGNTIYF
TRBV19	TRBJ2-7	CASSKSPTGVTSGTPYEQYF
TRBV7-8	TRBJ2-7	CASSWTSGGTYEQYF
TRBV4-1	TRBJ1-3	CASSQPQGRSGNTIYF
TRBV2	TRBJ2-6	CASRWEGIGGANVLTF
TRBV5-1	TRBJ1-2	CASSLQGEKNYGYTF
TRBV27	TRBJ2-1	CASSFGGYSYNEQFF
TRBV28	TRBJ2-7	CASNLGGLVYEQYF
TRBV5-1	TRBJ2-1	CASSGEGSSYNEQFF
TRBV7-2	TRBJ1-6	CASSLSFPGQGTYNSPLHF
TRBV7-2	TRBJ2-7	CASSLLSRVYEQYF
TRBV29-1	TRBJ2-3	CSVLGGMLIDTQYF
TRBV5-6	TRBJ2-7	CASSLRTSGALGEQYF
TRBV27	TRBJ1-6	CASSLFRDREGSPLHF
TRBV10-3	TRBJ1-1	CAISARQGETEAFF
TRBV15	TRBJ1-5	CATSDLTSSNQPQHF
TRBV9	TRBJ2-3	CASSPRTSGRAGGTQYF
TRBV28	TRBJ1-3	CASSPPAGGNTIYF
TRBV19	TRBJ1-4	CASRGGRASNEKLFF
TRBV18	TRBJ2-7	CASSPSGSSYEQYF
TRBV24-1	TRBJ1-1	CATRGRENTEAFF
TRBV7-9	TRBJ2-6	CASSFFGSGLGANVLTF
TRBV2	TRBJ1-6	CASSERPDKNSPLHF